Listed here is a single TCR beta chain. The antigen is unknown. Amplification of TCR beta CDR3 regions used RNA as the template. The study used the HTBI primer set for a first-round RT-PCR of the TCR CDR3. TCRdb passed the multiplex PCR reads through MiXCR, listing each CDR3 protein once. The table has 500,000 to 750,000 distinct CDR3 sequences, about 15% seen once. This sample stems from a study of T cells in Graves' hyperthyroidism and ophthalmopathy. Study findings and constraints: A model of 13 V-J features distinguished ophthalmopathy from stable hyperthyroidism.

Germline V lookup: CDR1 LNHDA, CDR2 SQIVND (reference sequence). The CDR3 is 14 amino acids. V dropped 6 bases and J dropped 5 bases, with 15 bases sitting between them. Stable Graves' hyperthyroidism denoted no ophthalmopathy progression over 18 months. The TCR sequence derives from a woman aged 25 to 39 with Graves' hyperthyroidism. The V gene is TRBV19, the J gene TRBJ2-3; a possible D gene is TRBD2 (6 bases). The sample taken for sequencing was blood. This chain's CDR3 is CASRGGGLRDTQYF. For the CDR3, the DNA is TGTGCCAGTAGGGGTGGGGGACTCCGAGATACGCAGTATTTT.